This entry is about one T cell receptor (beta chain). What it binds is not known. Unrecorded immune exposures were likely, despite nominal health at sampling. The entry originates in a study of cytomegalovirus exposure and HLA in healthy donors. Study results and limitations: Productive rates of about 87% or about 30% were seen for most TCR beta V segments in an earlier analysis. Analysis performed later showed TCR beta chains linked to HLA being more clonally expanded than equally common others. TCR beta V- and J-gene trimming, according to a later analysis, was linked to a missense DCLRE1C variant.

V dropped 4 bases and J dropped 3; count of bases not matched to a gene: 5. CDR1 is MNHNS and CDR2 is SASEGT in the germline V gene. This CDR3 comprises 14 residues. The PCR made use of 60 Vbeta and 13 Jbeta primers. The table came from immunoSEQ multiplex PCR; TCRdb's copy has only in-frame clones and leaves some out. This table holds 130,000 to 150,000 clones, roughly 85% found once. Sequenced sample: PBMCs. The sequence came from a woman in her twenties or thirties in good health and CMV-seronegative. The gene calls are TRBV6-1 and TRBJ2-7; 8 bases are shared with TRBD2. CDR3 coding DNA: TGTGCCAGCAGTGCCTCAAGCGGGAGCTACGAGCAGTACTTC. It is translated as CASSASSGSYEQYF.